The clone carrying this T cell receptor (beta chain) was detected ten times or more. Its target is not known. The source material, RNA transcripts, was used to amplify TCR beta CDR3 regions. The primer set for the first-round RT-PCR of the TCR CDR3 was HTBI. TCRdb re-called the multiplex PCR reads with MiXCR, one entry per CDR3 protein. The data contain around 620,000 distinct CDR3 sequences, around 16% of them seen just once; the ten biggest clones take up less than 4.5%. Germline CDR1 MNHEY, CDR2 SMNVEV (reference sequence). V shed 4 bases and J shed 3 bases, with 12 bases lying between them. The CDR3 spans 15 residues. The data originate from a study of T cells in Graves' hyperthyroidism and ophthalmopathy. Regarding the study as a whole: Before onset, by a median of around six months, the model predicted ophthalmopathy. Within blood appeared most thyroid clonotypes that had expanded above 0.001.

The source is a woman in her 30s with Graves' hyperthyroidism. Sequenced sample: blood. The chain combines TRBV27 with TRBJ2-2, with D possibly TRBD2 on 6 matching bases. The CDR3 loop is CASSSTGTYTGELFF. CDR3 bases: TGTGCCAGCAGTTCCACCGGGACTTACACCGGGGAGCTGTTTTTT.